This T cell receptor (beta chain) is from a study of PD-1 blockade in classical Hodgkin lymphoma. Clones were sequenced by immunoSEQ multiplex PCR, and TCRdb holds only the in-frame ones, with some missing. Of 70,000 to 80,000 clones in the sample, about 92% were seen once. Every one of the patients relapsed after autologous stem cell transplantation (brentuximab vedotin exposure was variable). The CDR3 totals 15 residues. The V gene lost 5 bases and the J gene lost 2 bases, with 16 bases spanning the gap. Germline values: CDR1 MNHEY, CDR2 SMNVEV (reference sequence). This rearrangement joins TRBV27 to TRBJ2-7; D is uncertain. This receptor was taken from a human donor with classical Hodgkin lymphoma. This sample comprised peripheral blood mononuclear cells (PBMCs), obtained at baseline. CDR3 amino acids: CASSQSSATTYEQYF. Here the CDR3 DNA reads TGTGCCAGCAGTCAGTCCTCGGCAACCACCTACGAGCAGTACTTC.